Listed here are 13 T cell receptor beta chains from one sample, sequenced in a study of blood T cells in healthy people across ages. Together with a sample-barcoded 5' primer, a J-beta primer mix was included in a second PCR lasting about 7 to 12 cycles. TCRdb re-called the 5' RACE reads with MiXCR, one entry per CDR3 protein. The sample carries 1,500,000 or so distinct CDR3 sequences, approximately 59% recorded once. Sequenced input: blood. These receptors were obtained from a man aged 18 to 30 in good health.

Here the CDR3 reads CASTKGSTDTQYF. In DNA, the CDR3 is TGTGCCAGCACCAAGGGCAGCACAGATACGCAGTATTTT. The V gene is TRBV6-5, the J gene TRBJ2-3; no clear D. CDR3 length: 13 residues. The germline V and J ends were trimmed by 7 bases and 0 bases, with 8 bases remaining between them. Germline CDR1 is MNHEY and CDR2 is SVGAGI.

The gene calls are TRBV5-1 and TRBJ1-1, with D hard to call. The CDR3 has 16 amino acids. Germline CDR1 is SGHRS and CDR2 is YFSETQ. V was pared by 4 bases and J by 1 base, with 17 bases between. CDR3 sequence (DNA): TGCGCCAGCAGCACCCCCCGGGGAGGGAGGAACACTGAAGCTTTCTTT. Its translation is CASSTPRGGRNTEAFF.

This chain links TRBV7-2 with TRBJ2-3; no clear D gene. The V gene lost 8 bases and the J gene lost 3 bases, with 12 bases spanning the gap. The germline V gene has CDR1 SGHTA and CDR2 FQGNSA. The CDR3 has 13 residues. CDR3 protein: CASERDVTDTQYF. Here the CDR3 DNA reads TGTGCCAGCGAAAGGGATGTGACAGATACGCAGTATTTT.

This clonotype was picked up a small number of times. J is TRBJ2-5 and V is TRBV29-1; a weak D match, TRBD1 (5 bases). The CDR3 sequence is 15 residues long. Per the germline V gene, CDR1 is SQVTM and CDR2 is ANQGSEA. V lost 0 bases to trimming and J lost 4 bases, with 15 bases between them. CDR3 bases: TGCAGCGTTGAAGAAAGGGTCGCCAGGGCAGAGACCCAGTACTTC. Amino acid sequence: CSVEERVARAETQYF. Supplemented by reference TRBV29-1 and TRBJ2-5, the full variable domain reads SAVISQKPSRDICQRGTSLTIQCQVDSQVTMMFWYRQQPGQSLTLIATANQGSEATYESGFVIDKFPISRPNLTFSTLTVSNMSPEDSSIYLCSVEERVARAETQYFGPGTRLLVL.

The genes are TRBV7-2 and TRBJ2-3; D remains unclear. The CDR3 contains 14 residues. The V gene lost 4 bases and the J gene lost 5 bases, with 13 bases spanning the gap. Looked up from germline, CDR1 is SGHTA and CDR2 is FQGNSA. The CDR3 nucleotides are TGTGCCAGCAGCTACCATTTATTCCTAGATACGCAGTATTTT. Its protein product is CASSYHLFLDTQYF.

The chain has TRBV4-1 and TRBJ2-7; D ambiguous. Germline lookup yields CDR1 MGHRA and CDR2 YSYEKL. V shed 0 bases and J shed 2 bases, with 8 bases lying between them. There are 14 residues in the CDR3. The CDR3 here is CASSQDSTTYEQYF. CDR3 in DNA: TGCGCCAGCAGCCAAGATTCCACAACCTACGAGCAGTACTTC.

This clonotype was observed a few times. The rearrangement uses TRBV12-5 and TRBJ2-7; maybe TRBD2 (5 bases). Between the trimmed V and J ends, which lost 7 bases and 9 bases, there was a span of 22 bases. CDR1 LGHNT and CDR2 FRNRAP come from the germline V gene. CDR3 length: 14 amino acids. The CDR3 here is CASARPGVTFGQYF. The CDR3 nucleotides are TGTGCTAGTGCTCGACCCGGGGTTACCTTTGGGCAGTACTTC.

The chain is built from TRBV10-3 and TRBJ1-2, with 8 bases fitting TRBD1. With 9 bases clipped from V and 2 bases from J, the junction kept 5 bases outside the gene matches. Germline V gene sequence: CDR1 ENHRY, CDR2 SYGVKD. The CDR3 runs 13 residues. DNA for the CDR3: TGTGCCATTCTACAGGGGGTGAACTATGGCTACACCTTC. This encodes CAILQGVNYGYTF.

The chain combines TRBV27 with TRBJ2-7; D is tentatively TRBD1 or TRBD2 (6 bases each). Germline CDR1 reads MNHEY; CDR2 reads SMNVEV (reference sequence). This CDR3 comprises 14 residues. Trimming removed 5 bases from V and 2 bases from J, with 13 bases in between. The CDR3 DNA sequence: TGTGCCAGCAGTAGAGGGGGGAGGCCCTACGAGCAGTACTTC. Its protein is CASSRGGRPYEQYF.

The chain employs TRBV5-1 and TRBJ2-7, with a weak D call TRBD2 (7 bases). Germline-derived CDR1 and CDR2 are SGHRS and YFSETQ. The CDR3 has 15 residues. V lost 3 bases and J 6 bases, leaving 19 bases between the germline ends. CDR3 region: CASSSSGIRGSEQYF. The CDR3 nucleotides are TGCGCCAGCAGCTCAAGCGGGATCAGGGGCTCCGAGCAGTACTTC. Using reference TRBV5-1 and TRBJ2-7 for the parts outside the CDR3, the full variable domain is KAGVTQTPRYLIKTRGQQVTLSCSPISGHRSVSWYQQTPGQGLQFLFEYFSETQRNKGNFPGRFSGRQFSNSRSEMNVSTLELGDSALYLCASSSSGIRGSEQYFGPGTRLTVT.

In this sample, this clonotype turned up many times. The junction and the germline gene differ at one end; a read error may be behind it. The chain employs TRBV5-1 and TRBJ2-5, with D maybe TRBD1 (5 bases). Germline lookup yields CDR1 SGHRS and CDR2 YFSETQ. The CDR3 is 13 residues long. CDR3 sequence: CASSFTGEETQYF. CDR3 sequence (DNA): TGTGCCAGCAGCTTTACAGGAGAAGAGACCCAGTACTTC.

The chain combines TRBV5-1 with TRBJ1-2; D not certain. This CDR3 comprises 12 residues. CDR1 SGHRS and CDR2 YFSETQ come from the germline V gene. V was pared by 6 bases and J by 2 bases, with 8 bases between. The CDR3 spells CASTSDNYGYTF. For the CDR3, the DNA is TGCGCCAGCACCTCAGACAACTATGGCTACACCTTC.

The chain combines TRBV4-1 with TRBJ2-1; 12 positions agree with TRBD2. This CDR3 contains 19 residues. Losses at the gene ends were 0 bases for V and 6 bases for J; bases not matched to a gene: 12. Germline V gene sequence: CDR1 MGHRA, CDR2 YSYEKL. CDR3 sequence: CASSQDLTSGSPGFNEQFF. The CDR3 DNA sequence: TGCGCCAGCAGCCAAGACTTGACTAGCGGGAGCCCTGGGTTCAATGAGCAGTTCTTC.